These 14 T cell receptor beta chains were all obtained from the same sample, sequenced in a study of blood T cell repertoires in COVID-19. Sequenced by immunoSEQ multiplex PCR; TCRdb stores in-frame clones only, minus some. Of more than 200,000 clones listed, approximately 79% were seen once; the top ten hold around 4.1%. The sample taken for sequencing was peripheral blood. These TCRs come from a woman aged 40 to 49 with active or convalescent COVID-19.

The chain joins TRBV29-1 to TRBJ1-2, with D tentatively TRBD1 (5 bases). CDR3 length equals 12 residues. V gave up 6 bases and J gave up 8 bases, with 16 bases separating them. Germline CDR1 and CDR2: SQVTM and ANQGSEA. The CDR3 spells CSVREGVDGYTF. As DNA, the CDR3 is TGCAGCGTCCGAGAAGGGGTGGACGGCTACACCTTC.

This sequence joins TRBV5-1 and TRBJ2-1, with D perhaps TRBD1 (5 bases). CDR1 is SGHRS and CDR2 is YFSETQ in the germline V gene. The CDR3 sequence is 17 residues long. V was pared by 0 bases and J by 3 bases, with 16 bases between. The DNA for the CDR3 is TGCGCCAGCAGCTTGGCTCCTATTAGTACAGGCTACAATGAGCAGTTCTTC. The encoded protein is CASSLAPISTGYNEQFF.

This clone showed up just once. The CDR3 loop reads CASSDSMNTGELFF. The CDR3 bases are TGTGCCAGCAGTGACAGTATGAACACCGGGGAGCTGTTTTTT. V gene TRBV2 combines with J gene TRBJ2-2; D remains unclear. V was clipped by 3 bases and J by 1 base, with 6 bases between them. The CDR3 runs 14 residues. The V gene's germline CDR1 is SNHLY and CDR2 FYNNEI.

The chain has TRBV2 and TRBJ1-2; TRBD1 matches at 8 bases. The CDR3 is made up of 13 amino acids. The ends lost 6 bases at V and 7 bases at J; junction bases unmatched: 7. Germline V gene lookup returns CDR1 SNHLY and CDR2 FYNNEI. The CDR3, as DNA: TGTGCCAGCAGCCCTGGACAGGGAGGTGGCTACACCTTC. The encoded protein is CASSPGQGGGYTF.

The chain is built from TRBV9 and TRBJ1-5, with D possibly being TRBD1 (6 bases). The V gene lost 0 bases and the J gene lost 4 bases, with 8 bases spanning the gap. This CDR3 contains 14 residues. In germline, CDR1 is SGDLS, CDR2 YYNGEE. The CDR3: CASSVGQANQPQHF. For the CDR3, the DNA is TGTGCCAGCAGCGTAGGACAGGCTAATCAGCCCCAGCATTTT.

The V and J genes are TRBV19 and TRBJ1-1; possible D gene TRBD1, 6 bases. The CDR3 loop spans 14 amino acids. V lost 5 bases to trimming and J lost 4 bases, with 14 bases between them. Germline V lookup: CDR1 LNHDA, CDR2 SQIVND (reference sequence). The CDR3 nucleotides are TGTGCCAGTAGTCGAATGGACAGTACCACTGAAGCTTTCTTT. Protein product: CASSRMDSTTEAFF. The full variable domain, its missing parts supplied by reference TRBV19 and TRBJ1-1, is DGGITQSPKYLFRKEGQNVTLSCEQNLNHDAMYWYRQDPGQGLRLIYYSQIVNDFQKGDIAEGYSVSREKKESFPLTVTSAQKNPTAFYLCASSRMDSTTEAFFGQGTRLTVV.

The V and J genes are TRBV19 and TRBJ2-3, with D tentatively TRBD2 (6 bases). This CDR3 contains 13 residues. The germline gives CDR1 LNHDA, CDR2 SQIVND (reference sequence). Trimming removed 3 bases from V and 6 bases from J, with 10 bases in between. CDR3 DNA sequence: TGTGCCAGTAGTATTTTGGCGGGGGATACGCAGTATTTT. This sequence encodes CASSILAGDTQYF.

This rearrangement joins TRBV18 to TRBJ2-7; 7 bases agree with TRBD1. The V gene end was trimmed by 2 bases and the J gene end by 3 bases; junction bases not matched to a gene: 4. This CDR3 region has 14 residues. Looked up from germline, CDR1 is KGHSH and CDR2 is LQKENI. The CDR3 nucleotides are TGTGCCAGCTCACCAAATCGGGACAGCTACGAGCAGTACGTC. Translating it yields CASSPNRDSYEQYV.

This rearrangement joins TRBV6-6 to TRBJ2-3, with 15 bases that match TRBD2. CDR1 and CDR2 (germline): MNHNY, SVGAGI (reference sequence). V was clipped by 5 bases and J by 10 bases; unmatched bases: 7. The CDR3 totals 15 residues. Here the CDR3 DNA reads TGTGCCAGCAGTAGGACTAGCGGGGGGGATATGGCGCAGTATTTT. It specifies CASSRTSGGDMAQYF.

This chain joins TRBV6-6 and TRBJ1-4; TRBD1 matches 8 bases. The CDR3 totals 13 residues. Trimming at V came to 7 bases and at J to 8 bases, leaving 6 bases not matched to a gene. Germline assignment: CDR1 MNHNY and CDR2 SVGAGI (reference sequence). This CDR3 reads CASNGQGLEKLFF. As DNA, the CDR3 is TGTGCCAGCAACGGACAGGGCTTGGAAAAACTGTTTTTT.

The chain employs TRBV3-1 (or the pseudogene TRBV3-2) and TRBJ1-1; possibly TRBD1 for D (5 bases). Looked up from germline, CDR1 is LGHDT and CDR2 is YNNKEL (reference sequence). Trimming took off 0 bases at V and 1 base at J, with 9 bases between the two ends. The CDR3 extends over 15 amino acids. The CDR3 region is CASSQDPGGNTEAFF. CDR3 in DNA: TGTGCCAGCAGCCAAGATCCGGGGGGGAACACTGAAGCTTTCTTT.

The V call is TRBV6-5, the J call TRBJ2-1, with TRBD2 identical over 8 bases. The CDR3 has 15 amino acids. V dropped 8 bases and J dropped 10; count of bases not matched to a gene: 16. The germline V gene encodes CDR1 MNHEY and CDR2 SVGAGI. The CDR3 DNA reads TGTGCCAGCTCCCAGCGGGGGACGACCAAAGGAGAGCAGTTCTTC. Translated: CASSQRGTTKGEQFF.

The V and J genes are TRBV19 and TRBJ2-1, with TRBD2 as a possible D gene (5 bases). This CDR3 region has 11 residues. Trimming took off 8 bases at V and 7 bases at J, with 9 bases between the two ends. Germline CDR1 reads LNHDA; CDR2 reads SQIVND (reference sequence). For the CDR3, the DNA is TGTGCCAGTGGTCCGGGGAATGAGCAGTTCTTC. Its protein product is CASGPGNEQFF.

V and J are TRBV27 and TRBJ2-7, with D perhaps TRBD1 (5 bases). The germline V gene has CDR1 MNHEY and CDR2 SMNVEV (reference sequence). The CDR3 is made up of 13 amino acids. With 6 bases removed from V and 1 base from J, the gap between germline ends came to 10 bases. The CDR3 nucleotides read TGTGCCAGCAGCCAAAGGGGTTCCTACGAGCAGTACGTC. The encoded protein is CASSQRGSYEQYV.